The sequence of this T cell receptor (beta chain) was determined in a study of blood T cell repertoires in COVID-19. The count of this clone is one. TCRdb keeps only in-frame clones here, not all; method: immunoSEQ multiplex PCR. The sample has about 200,000 clones, 65% to 90% seen once; the top ten hold approximately 13%. There are 14 residues in the CDR3. V was clipped by 8 bases and J by 4 bases; unmatched bases: 9. Germline values: CDR1 MNHEY, CDR2 SVGAGI. This receptor was taken from a human donor in a cohort sampled during active COVID-19. What was sequenced was peripheral blood. The rearrangement joins TRBV6-5 to TRBJ2-7; 9 positions match TRBD2. The CDR3 sequence is CASGGQRGEYEQYF. The CDR3, as DNA: TGTGCCAGCGGGGGGCAGCGGGGGGAATACGAGCAGTACTTC.